The entry below gives a single T cell receptor (beta chain) sequence along with its context. The target antigen is unknown. Produced via immunoSEQ multiplex PCR; TCRdb's table is partial and in-frame only. The profile covers approximately 8,200 clones, with 70% to 90% appearing a single time and 1.9% taken by the ten largest. Systemic immunosuppression or autoimmune disease history was grounds to exclude patients. The sample belongs to a study of OX40 agonist ivuxolimab in advanced cancers. Study context: Intravenous ivuxolimab was administered to patients every 2 weeks at 0.01 to 10 mg/kg.

The germline CDR1 and CDR2 sequences are KGHSH and LQKENI. Trimming took off 1 base at V and 5 bases at J, with 6 bases between the two ends. The CDR3 runs to 12 residues. Study-level results: By week 6 at 0.1 to 3.0 mg/kg, blood CD4+ and CD8+ T cells had expanded clonally. Compared with others, partial responders at 0.1-3.0 mg/kg displayed clonal expansion among the lowest.

Sequencing used CD4+ or CD8+ T cells sorted from blood, obtained in a trial of the OX40 agonist ivuxolimab. This sequence was found in an adult with an advanced solid tumor such as melanoma, head and neck, liver or kidney cancer. The chain links TRBV18 to TRBJ2-7; D is possibly TRBD1 (6 bases). The CDR3 region has the DNA TGTGCCAGCTCACCACAGGGGGACGAGCAGTACTTC. It codes for CASSPQGDEQYF. The full variable domain, its missing parts supplied by reference TRBV18 and TRBJ2-7, is NAGVMQNPRHLVRRRGQEARLRCSPMKGHSHVYWYRQLPEEGLKFMVYLQKENIIDESGMPKERFSAEFPKEGPSILRIQQVVRGDSAAYFCASSPQGDEQYFGPGTRLTVT.